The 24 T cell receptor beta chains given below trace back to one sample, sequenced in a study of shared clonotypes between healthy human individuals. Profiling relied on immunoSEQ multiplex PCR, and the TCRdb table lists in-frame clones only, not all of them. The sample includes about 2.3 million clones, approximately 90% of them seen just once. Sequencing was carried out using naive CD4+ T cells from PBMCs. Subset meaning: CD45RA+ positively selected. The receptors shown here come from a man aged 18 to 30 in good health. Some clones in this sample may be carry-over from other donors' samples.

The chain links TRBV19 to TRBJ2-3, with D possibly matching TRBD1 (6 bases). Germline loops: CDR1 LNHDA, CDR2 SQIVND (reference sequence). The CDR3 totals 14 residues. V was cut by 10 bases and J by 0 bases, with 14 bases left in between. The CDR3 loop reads CATKDSPSTDTQYF. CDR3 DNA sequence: TGTGCCACCAAGGACAGCCCCAGCACAGATACGCAGTATTTT. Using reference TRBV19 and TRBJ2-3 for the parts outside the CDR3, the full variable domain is DGGITQSPKYLFRKEGQNVTLSCEQNLNHDAMYWYRQDPGQGLRLIYYSQIVNDFQKGDIAEGYSVSREKKESFPLTVTSAQKNPTAFYLCATKDSPSTDTQYFGPGTRLTVL.

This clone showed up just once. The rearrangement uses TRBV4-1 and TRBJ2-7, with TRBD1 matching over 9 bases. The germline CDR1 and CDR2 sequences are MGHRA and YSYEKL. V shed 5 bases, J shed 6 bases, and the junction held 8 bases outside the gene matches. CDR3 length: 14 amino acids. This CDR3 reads CASSYRDREFEQYF. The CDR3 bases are TGCGCCAGCAGCTACCGGGACAGGGAATTCGAGCAGTACTTC.

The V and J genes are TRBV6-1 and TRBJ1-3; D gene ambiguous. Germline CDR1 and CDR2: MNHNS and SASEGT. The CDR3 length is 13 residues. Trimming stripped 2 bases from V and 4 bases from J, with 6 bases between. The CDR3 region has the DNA TGTGCCAGCAGTGAAATAGTGGGAAACACCATATATTTT. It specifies CASSEIVGNTIYF.

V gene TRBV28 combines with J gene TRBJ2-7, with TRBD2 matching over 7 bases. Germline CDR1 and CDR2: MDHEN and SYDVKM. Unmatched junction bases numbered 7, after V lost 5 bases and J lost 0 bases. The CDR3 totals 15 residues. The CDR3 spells CASSVSGVSSYEQYF. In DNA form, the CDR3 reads TGTGCCAGCAGTGTCAGCGGGGTCAGCTCCTACGAGCAGTACTTC.

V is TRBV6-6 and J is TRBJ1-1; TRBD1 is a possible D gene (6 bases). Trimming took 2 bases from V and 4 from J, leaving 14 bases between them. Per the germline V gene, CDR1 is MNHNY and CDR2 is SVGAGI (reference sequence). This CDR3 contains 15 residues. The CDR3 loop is CASSYTWGGSTEAFF. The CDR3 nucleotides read TGTGCCAGCAGTTACACATGGGGGGGCTCCACTGAAGCTTTCTTT.

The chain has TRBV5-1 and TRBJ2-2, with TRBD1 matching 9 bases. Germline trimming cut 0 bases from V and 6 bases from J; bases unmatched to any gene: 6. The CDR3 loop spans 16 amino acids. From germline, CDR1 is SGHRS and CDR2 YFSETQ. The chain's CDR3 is CASSLASQGASGELFF. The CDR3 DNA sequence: TGCGCCAGCAGCTTGGCGTCACAGGGGGCCTCCGGGGAGCTGTTTTTT.

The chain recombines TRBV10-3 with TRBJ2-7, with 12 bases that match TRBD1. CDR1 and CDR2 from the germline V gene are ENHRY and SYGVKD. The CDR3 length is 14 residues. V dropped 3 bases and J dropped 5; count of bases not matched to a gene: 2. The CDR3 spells CAISEGTGGDEQYF. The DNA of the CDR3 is TGTGCCATCAGTGAAGGGACAGGGGGCGACGAGCAGTACTTC.

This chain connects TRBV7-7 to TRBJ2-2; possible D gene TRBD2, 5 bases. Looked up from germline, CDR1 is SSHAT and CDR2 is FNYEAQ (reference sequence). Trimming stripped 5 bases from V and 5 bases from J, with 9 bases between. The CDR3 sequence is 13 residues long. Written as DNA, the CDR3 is TGTGCCAGCAGCAATGGAGGTACCGGGGAGCTGTTTTTT. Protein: CASSNGGTGELFF.

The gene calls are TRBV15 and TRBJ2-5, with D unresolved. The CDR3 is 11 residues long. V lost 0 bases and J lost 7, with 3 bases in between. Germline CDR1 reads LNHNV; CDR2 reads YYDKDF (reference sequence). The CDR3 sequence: CATSREVTQYF. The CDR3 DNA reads TGTGCCACCAGCAGAGAGGTGACCCAGTACTTC.

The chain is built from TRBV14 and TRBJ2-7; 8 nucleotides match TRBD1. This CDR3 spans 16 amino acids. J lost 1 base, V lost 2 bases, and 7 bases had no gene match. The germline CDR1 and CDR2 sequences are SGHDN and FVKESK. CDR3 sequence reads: CASSQRTGYESYEQYF. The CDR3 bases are TGTGCCAGCAGCCAACGGACAGGGTATGAGTCCTACGAGCAGTACTTC.

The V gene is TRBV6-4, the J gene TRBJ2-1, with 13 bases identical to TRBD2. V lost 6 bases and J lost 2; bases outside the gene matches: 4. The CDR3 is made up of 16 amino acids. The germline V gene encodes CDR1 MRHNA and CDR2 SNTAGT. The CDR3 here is CASSVLAGGTYNEQFF. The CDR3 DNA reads TGTGCCAGCAGCGTACTAGCGGGAGGGACCTACAATGAGCAGTTCTTC.

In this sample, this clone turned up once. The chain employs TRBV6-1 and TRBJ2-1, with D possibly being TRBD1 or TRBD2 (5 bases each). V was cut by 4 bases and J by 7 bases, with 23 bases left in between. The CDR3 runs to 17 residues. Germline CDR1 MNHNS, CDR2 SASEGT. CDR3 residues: CASSVDLDEGRANEQFF. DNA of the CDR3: TGTGCCAGCAGTGTGGATTTGGACGAGGGCAGGGCAAATGAGCAGTTCTTC.

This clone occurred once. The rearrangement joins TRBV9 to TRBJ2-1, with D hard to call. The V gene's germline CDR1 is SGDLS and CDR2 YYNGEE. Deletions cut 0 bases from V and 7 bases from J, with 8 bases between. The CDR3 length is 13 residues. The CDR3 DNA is TGTGCCAGCAGCGTAGGCGAGCGAAATGAGCAGTTCTTC. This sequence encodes CASSVGERNEQFF. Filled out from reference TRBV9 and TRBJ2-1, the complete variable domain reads DSGVTQTPKHLITATGQRVTLRCSPRSGDLSVYWYQQSLDQGLQFLIQYYNGEERAKGNILERFSAQQFPDLHSELNLSSLELGDSALYFCASSVGERNEQFFGPGTRLTVL.

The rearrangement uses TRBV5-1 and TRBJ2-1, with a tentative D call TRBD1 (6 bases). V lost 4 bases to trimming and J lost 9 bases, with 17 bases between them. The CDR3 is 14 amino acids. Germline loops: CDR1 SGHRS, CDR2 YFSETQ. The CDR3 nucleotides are TGCGCCAGCAGCCCCGGGACACAAGGCGGTGAGCAGTTCTTC. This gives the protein CASSPGTQGGEQFF.

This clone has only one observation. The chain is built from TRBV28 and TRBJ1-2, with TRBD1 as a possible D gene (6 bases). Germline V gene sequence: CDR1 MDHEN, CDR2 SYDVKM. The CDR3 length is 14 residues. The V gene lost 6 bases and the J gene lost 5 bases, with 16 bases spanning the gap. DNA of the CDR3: TGTGCCAGCAGCGAGGACAGCCGCGGGTATGGCTACACCTTC. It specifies CASSEDSRGYGYTF.

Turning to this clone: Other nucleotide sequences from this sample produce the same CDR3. Written as DNA, the CDR3 is TGTGCCAGCAGCTTATCTCCGGCCTACGAGCAGTACTTC. It yields the protein CASSLSPAYEQYF. The chain combines TRBV7-8 with TRBJ2-7; D remains ambiguous. V was pared by 2 bases and J by 2 bases, with 7 bases between. The germline V gene has CDR1 SGHVS and CDR2 FQNEAQ. The CDR3 length is 13 residues. Full variable domain (remainder filled in from reference TRBV7-8 and TRBJ2-7): GAGVSQSPRYKVAKRGQDVALRCDPISGHVSLFWYQQALGQGPEFLTYFQNEAQLDKSGLPSDRFFAERPEGSVSTLKIQRTQQEDSAVYLCASSLSPAYEQYFGPGTRLTVT.

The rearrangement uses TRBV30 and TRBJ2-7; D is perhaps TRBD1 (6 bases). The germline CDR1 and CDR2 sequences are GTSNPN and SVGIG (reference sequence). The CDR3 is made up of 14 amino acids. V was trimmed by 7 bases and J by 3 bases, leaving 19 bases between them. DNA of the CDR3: TGTGCCTATTCCAGGGGCATCTCCAACTACGAGCAGTACTTC. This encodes CAYSRGISNYEQYF.

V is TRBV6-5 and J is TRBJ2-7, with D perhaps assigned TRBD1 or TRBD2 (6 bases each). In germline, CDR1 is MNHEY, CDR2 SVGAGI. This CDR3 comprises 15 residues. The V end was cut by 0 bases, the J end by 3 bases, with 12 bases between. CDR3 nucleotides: TGTGCCAGCAGTTACTCTGGGCGGGGACACTACGAGCAGTACTTC. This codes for CASSYSGRGHYEQYF.

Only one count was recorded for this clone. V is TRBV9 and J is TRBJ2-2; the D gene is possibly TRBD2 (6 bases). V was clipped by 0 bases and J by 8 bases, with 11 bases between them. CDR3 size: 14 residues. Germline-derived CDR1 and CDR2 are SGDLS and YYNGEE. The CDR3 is CASSVVAARGELFF. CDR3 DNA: TGTGCCAGCAGCGTAGTAGCGGCCCGGGGGGAGCTGTTTTTT. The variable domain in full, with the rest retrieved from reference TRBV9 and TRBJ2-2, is DSGVTQTPKHLITATGQRVTLRCSPRSGDLSVYWYQQSLDQGLQFLIQYYNGEERAKGNILERFSAQQFPDLHSELNLSSLELGDSALYFCASSVVAARGELFFGEGSRLTVL.

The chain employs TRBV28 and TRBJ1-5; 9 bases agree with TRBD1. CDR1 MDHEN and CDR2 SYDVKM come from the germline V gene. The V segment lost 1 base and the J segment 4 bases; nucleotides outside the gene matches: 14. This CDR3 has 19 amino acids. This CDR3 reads CASSLSGWGTGFINQPQHF. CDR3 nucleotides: TGTGCCAGCAGTTTATCGGGATGGGGGACAGGGTTTATTAATCAGCCCCAGCATTTT.

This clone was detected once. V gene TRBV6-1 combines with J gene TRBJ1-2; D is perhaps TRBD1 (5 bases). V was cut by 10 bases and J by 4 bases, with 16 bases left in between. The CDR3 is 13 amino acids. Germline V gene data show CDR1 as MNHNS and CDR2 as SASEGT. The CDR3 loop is CATWDGLLYGYTF. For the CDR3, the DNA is TGTGCCACATGGGACGGGCTCCTCTATGGCTACACCTTC.

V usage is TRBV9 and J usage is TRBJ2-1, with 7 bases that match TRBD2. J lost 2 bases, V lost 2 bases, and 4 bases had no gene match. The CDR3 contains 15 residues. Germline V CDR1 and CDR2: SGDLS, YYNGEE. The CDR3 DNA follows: TGTGCCAGCAGCGTGGGGCGGGAGCCCTACAATGAGCAGTTCTTC. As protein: CASSVGREPYNEQFF.

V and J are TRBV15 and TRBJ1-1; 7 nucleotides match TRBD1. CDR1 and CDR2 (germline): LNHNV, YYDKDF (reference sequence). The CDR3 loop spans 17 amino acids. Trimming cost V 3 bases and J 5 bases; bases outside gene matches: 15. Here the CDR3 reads CATSRRAPDRENTEAFF. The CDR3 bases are TGTGCCACCAGCAGGCGAGCTCCTGACAGGGAGAATACTGAAGCTTTCTTT.

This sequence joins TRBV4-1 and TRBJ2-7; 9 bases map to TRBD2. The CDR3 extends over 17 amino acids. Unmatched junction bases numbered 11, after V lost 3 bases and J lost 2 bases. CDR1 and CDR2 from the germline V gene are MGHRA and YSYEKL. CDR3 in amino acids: CASSQVMASGDTYEQYF. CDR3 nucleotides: TGCGCCAGCAGCCAGGTGATGGCTAGCGGGGATACCTACGAGCAGTACTTC.